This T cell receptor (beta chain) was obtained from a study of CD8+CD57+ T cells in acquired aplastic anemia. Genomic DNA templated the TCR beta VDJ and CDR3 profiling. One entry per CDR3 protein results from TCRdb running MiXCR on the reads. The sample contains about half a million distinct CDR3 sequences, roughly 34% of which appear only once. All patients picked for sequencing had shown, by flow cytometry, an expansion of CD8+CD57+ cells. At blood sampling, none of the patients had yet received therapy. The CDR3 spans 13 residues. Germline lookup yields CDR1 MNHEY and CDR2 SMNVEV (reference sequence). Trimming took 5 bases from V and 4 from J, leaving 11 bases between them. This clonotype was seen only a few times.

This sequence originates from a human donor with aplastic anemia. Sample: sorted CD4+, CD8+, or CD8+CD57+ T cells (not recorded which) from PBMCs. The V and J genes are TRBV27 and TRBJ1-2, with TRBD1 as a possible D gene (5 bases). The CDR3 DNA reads TGTGCCAGCAGTATCCGGGGCGGCTATGGCTACACCTTC. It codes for CASSIRGGYGYTF.